This TCR beta chain originates from a study of blood T cell repertoires in COVID-19. Study-wide context: Acute and convalescent COVID-19 samples came from the United States, Italy and Spain. Sources were T cells, B-cell-depleted T cells, or PBMCs; the material itself was cDNA or gDNA.

The CDR3 is 17 residues long. CDR1 and CDR2 (germline): ENHRY, SYGVKD. With 0 bases removed from V and 5 bases from J, the gap between germline ends came to 14 bases. One Seattle source followed patients from active infection through their disease course. As handled by the study authors: Cell counts per sample came from amplifying reference gene primers. The repertoire was sequenced with immunoSEQ multiplex PCR; TCRdb's copy has only in-frame clones and lacks some. V and J calls and clone size are copied from that table; D and trimming were computed from the DNA. The repertoire holds around 260,000 clones, 75% to 90% seen once, with 10% in the top ten.

Sequences were obtained from peripheral blood. V and J are TRBV10-3 and TRBJ1-6; D remains ambiguous. The TCR comes from a woman between 65 and 79 years old with COVID-19, enrolled during active disease. The CDR3 DNA reads TGTGCCATCAGTGAGTCGAGAGGGCCTAATAATAATTCACCCCTCCACTTT. Translating gives CAISESRGPNNNSPLHF.